The 31 T cell receptor beta chains listed next were all sequenced from one sample in a study of regulatory T cells in long-lasting Graves disease. Noted time point: newly diagnosed GD, antithyroid drugs for less than 3 months. Following extraction of RNA from PBMCs, that RNA was used to make the TCR library. Sequencing libraries for TCR beta were prepared with iRepertoire HTBI primers and Arm-PCR of CDR3 regions. TCRdb redid the calling of the multiplex PCR reads with MiXCR, one entry per CDR3 protein. This table holds roughly 500,000 distinct CDR3 sequences, about 14% found once. These same data were also listed under a study on T cells in Graves' hyperthyroidism and ophthalmopathy.

This sample comprised peripheral blood mononuclear cells (PBMCs), obtained at new diagnosis, from a patient treated with antithyroid drugs. The receptors originated from a woman aged 50 to 65 with Graves disease.

This chain's CDR3 is CASRGTQGARNQPQHF. CDR3 DNA sequence: TGTGCCAGCAGGGGAACACAGGGGGCTCGCAATCAGCCCCAGCATTTT. V usage is TRBV27 and J usage is TRBJ1-5, with 9 bases fitting TRBD1. The germline V gene encodes CDR1 MNHEY and CDR2 SMNVEV (reference sequence). There are 16 residues in the CDR3. J was trimmed by 2 bases and V by 6 bases; bases with no gene match: 8.

This clonotype has a count of ten or more. This sequence joins TRBV6-1 and TRBJ2-3, with D maybe TRBD1 (6 bases). This CDR3 region has 13 residues. V lost 7 bases, J lost 4 bases, and 12 bases lay in between. Germline lookup yields CDR1 MNHNS and CDR2 SASEGT. The CDR3 sequence: CASTIPGADTQYF. The CDR3 DNA is TGTGCCAGCACGATCCCAGGGGCAGATACGCAGTATTTT.

This clonotype was seen repeatedly, ten times or more. The rearrangement uses TRBV30 and TRBJ2-3; no reliable D call. Trimming removed 0 bases from V and 5 bases from J, with 6 bases in between. Germline CDR1 and CDR2: GTSNPN and SVGIG (reference sequence). The length of the CDR3 is 12 residues. The CDR3 protein is CAWSVRIDTQYF. CDR3 DNA: TGTGCCTGGAGTGTCCGGATAGATACGCAGTATTTT. Supplemented by reference TRBV30 and TRBJ2-3, the full variable domain reads SQTIHQWPATLVQPVGSPLSLECTVEGTSNPNLYWYRQAAGRGLQLLFYSVGIGQISSEVPQNLSASRPQDRQFILSSKKLLLSDSGFYLCAWSVRIDTQYFGPGTRLTVL.

This clonotype was recorded at least ten times. This chain joins TRBV5-1 and TRBJ2-1, with D possibly matching TRBD2 (6 bases). This CDR3 is built from 14 residues. V was pared by 2 bases and J by 6 bases, with 12 bases between. Germline-derived CDR1 and CDR2 are SGHRS and YFSETQ. The CDR3, as DNA: TGCGCCAGCAGCTTTGGAGGGAGGCTCAATGAGCAGTTCTTC. As protein: CASSFGGRLNEQFF.

This chain connects TRBV5-1 to TRBJ1-4; the D is unclear. The CDR3 consists of 13 residues. The ends were cut back, 0 bases at V and 7 bases at J, with 7 bases in the middle. Looked up from germline, CDR1 is SGHRS and CDR2 is YFSETQ. This CDR3 is CASSLAGSEKLFF. The CDR3 coding sequence is TGCGCCAGCAGCTTGGCAGGTAGTGAAAAACTGTTTTTT. Based on the CDR3 plus reference TRBV5-1 and TRBJ1-4, the full variable domain is KAGVTQTPRYLIKTRGQQVTLSCSPISGHRSVSWYQQTPGQGLQFLFEYFSETQRNKGNFPGRFSGRQFSNSRSEMNVSTLELGDSALYLCASSLAGSEKLFFGSGTQLSVL.

The V call is TRBV5-4, the J call TRBJ1-2; D gene ambiguous. The germline V gene encodes CDR1 SGHNT and CDR2 YYREEE (reference sequence). The CDR3 runs to 15 residues. Trimming stripped 5 bases from V and 6 bases from J, with 20 bases between. This chain's CDR3 is CASRPSPGISDGYTF. As DNA, the CDR3 is TGTGCCAGCAGGCCCTCGCCTGGGATTAGCGATGGCTACACCTTC.

The chain uses TRBV6-5 and TRBJ2-1; 8 bases are shared with TRBD2. The CDR3 extends over 15 amino acids. The V gene end was trimmed by 2 bases and the J gene end by 4 bases; junction bases not matched to a gene: 4. Germline loops: CDR1 MNHEY, CDR2 SVGAGI. The CDR3 protein is CASSYRREVYNEQFF. In DNA, the CDR3 is TGTGCCAGCAGTTACAGGCGGGAGGTATACAATGAGCAGTTCTTC.

This clonotype was seen at least ten times. V is TRBV13 and J is TRBJ2-7, with D maybe TRBD2 (6 bases). CDR3 length equals 13 residues. The V gene's germline CDR1 is PRHDT and CDR2 FYEKMQ (reference sequence). V was trimmed by 5 bases and J by 3 bases, leaving 11 bases between them. The CDR3 region is CASSVRTNYEQYF. CDR3 nucleotides: TGTGCCAGCAGCGTCAGGACTAACTACGAGCAGTACTTC.

This clonotype was counted many times. The V and J genes are TRBV24-1 and TRBJ2-7; TRBD1 is a possible D gene (6 bases). Germline V lookup: CDR1 KGHDR, CDR2 SFDVKD. V was cut by 3 bases and J by 5 bases, with 19 bases left in between. This CDR3 comprises 16 residues. CDR3 sequence: CATSDPSGTGKDEQYF. The CDR3 DNA follows: TGTGCCACCAGTGATCCCTCCGGTACAGGGAAGGACGAGCAGTACTTC.

This clonotype has ten or more counts. The chain uses TRBV5-4 and TRBJ2-7; 7 nucleotides align to TRBD2. Looked up from germline, CDR1 is SGHNT and CDR2 is YYREEE (reference sequence). V lost 1 base to trimming and J lost 1 base; unmatched junction nucleotides: 5. The CDR3 has 15 residues. CDR3 in amino acids: CASSLRLAGSYEQYF. As DNA, the CDR3 is TGTGCCAGCAGCTTGCGTTTAGCGGGTTCCTACGAGCAGTACTTC.

This clonotype was observed at least ten times. A much bigger clone sits one base away, suggesting this may be a read error. The V call is TRBV7-9, the J call TRBJ2-5; D gene unclear. CDR1 is SEHNR and CDR2 is FQNEAQ in the germline V gene (reference sequence). This CDR3 is built from 13 residues. CDR3 region: CASSATVGEAQYF. In DNA, the CDR3 is TGTGCCAGCAGCGCAACGGTAGGAGAGGCCCAGTACTTC.

The table lists this clonotype with many counts. The chain combines TRBV28 with TRBJ2-7; 7 nucleotides agree with TRBD1. The CDR3 runs to 15 residues. V shed 4 bases, J shed 0 bases, and the junction held 6 bases outside the gene matches. CDR1 MDHEN and CDR2 SYDVKM come from the germline V gene. The CDR3 spells CASSSRTGLSYEQYF. The CDR3 nucleotides read TGTGCCAGCAGTTCTCGGACAGGACTCTCCTACGAGCAGTACTTC. Full variable domain (remainder filled in from reference TRBV28 and TRBJ2-7): DVKVTQSSRYLVKRTGEKVFLECVQDMDHENMFWYRQDPGLGLRLIYFSYDVKMKEKGDIPEGYSVSREKKERFSLILESASTNQTSMYLCASSSRTGLSYEQYFGPGTRLTVT.

In its sample, this clonotype was seen many times. The chain uses TRBV27 and TRBJ1-5; D may be TRBD1 (6 bases). V was cut by 5 bases and J by 0 bases, with 14 bases left in between. The CDR3 loop spans 16 amino acids. The germline V gene encodes CDR1 MNHEY and CDR2 SMNVEV (reference sequence). The CDR3 loop reads CASSPYRAVSNQPQHF. The CDR3 DNA reads as TGTGCCAGCAGTCCCTACAGGGCGGTTAGCAATCAGCCCCAGCATTTT.

There are many counts of this clonotype. This sequence joins TRBV15 and TRBJ2-3; TRBD2 agrees at 10 bases. The CDR3 is made up of 18 amino acids. V shed 1 base and J 2 bases; nucleotides not matched to a gene: 9. Germline V gene lookup returns CDR1 LNHNV and CDR2 YYDKDF (reference sequence). CDR3: CATSRVGVAGGYTDTQYF. CDR3 DNA sequence: TGTGCCACCAGCAGAGTGGGAGTAGCGGGAGGTTACACAGATACGCAGTATTTT.

This clonotype has more than one count but fewer than ten. The chain has TRBV14 and TRBJ2-4; 8 bases are shared with TRBD2. Germline V lookup: CDR1 SGHDN, CDR2 FVKESK. With V trimmed by 2 bases and J by 4 bases, 7 bases remained unmatched. CDR3 length: 16 residues. CDR3 residues: CASSQRAGEGKNIQYF. The CDR3 coding sequence is TGTGCCAGCAGCCAAAGAGCGGGAGAGGGTAAAAACATTCAGTACTTC. Full variable domain (remainder filled in from reference TRBV14 and TRBJ2-4): EAGVTQFPSHSVIEKGQTVTLRCDPISGHDNLYWYRRVMGKEIKFLLHFVKESKQDESGMPNNRFLAERTGGTYSTLKVQPAELEDSGVYFCASSQRAGEGKNIQYFGAGTRLSVL.

This clonotype has at least ten counts. The chain links TRBV11-2 to TRBJ1-5, with D perhaps matching TRBD1 (6 bases). Germline CDR1 and CDR2: SGHAT and FQNNGV. V was shortened by 4 bases and J by 9 bases, with 13 bases between the two germline ends. The CDR3 spans 13 residues. The CDR3: CASSWGGGGPQHF. The CDR3 DNA reads TGTGCCAGCAGCTGGGGGGGCGGAGGGCCCCAGCATTTT.

J is TRBJ2-7 and V is TRBV5-1; D is unresolved. The germline gives CDR1 SGHRS, CDR2 YFSETQ. This CDR3 comprises 15 residues. Trimming cost V 0 bases and J 0 bases, with 10 bases left between them. The CDR3 protein is CASSLGPPISYEQYF. CDR3 nucleotide sequence: TGCGCCAGCAGCTTGGGACCACCCATCTCCTACGAGCAGTACTTC.

Ten or more counts support this clonotype. V and J are TRBV5-1 and TRBJ2-1; unclear D gene. CDR3 size: 13 residues. The V end was cut by 0 bases, the J end by 9 bases, with 10 bases between. Per the germline V gene, CDR1 is SGHRS and CDR2 is YFSETQ. CDR3 loop: CASSLDLVSEQFF. The DNA for the CDR3 is TGCGCCAGCAGCTTGGATCTAGTAAGTGAGCAGTTCTTC.

This clonotype was seen ten or more times. This sequence joins TRBV10-3 and TRBJ1-4, with D hard to call. The length of the CDR3 is 13 residues. Germline CDR1 ENHRY, CDR2 SYGVKD. The V end lost 5 bases, the J end lost 7 bases, and 11 bases lay between the germline ends. The CDR3 sequence: CAISPGQLEKLFF. The CDR3 nucleotides are TGTGCCATCAGTCCTGGGCAGCTTGAAAAACTGTTTTTT.

The chain links TRBV7-6 to TRBJ2-3; tentatively, D is TRBD2 (6 bases). V lost 2 bases, J lost 6 bases, and 15 bases lay in between. This CDR3 region has 15 residues. Germline CDR1 reads SGHVS; CDR2 reads FNYEAQ. CDR3 residues: CASSLMDGSVDTQYF. DNA for the CDR3: TGTGCCAGCAGCTTAATGGACGGGAGTGTCGATACGCAGTATTTT.

This clonotype has at least ten counts. The genes are TRBV7-9 and TRBJ2-5; 16 bases map to TRBD2. V lost 4 bases, J lost 5 bases, and 4 bases stayed unmatched. CDR1 SEHNR and CDR2 FQNEAQ come from the germline V gene (reference sequence). CDR3 length: 16 residues. CDR3 DNA sequence: TGTGCCAGCAGCTCCGGGACTAGCGGGAGGGTGGAGACCCAGTACTTC. Translation: CASSSGTSGRVETQYF.

The sample holds many counts of this clonotype. The V call is TRBV27, the J call TRBJ2-7; TRBD2 matches 15 bases. The V segment lost 5 bases and the J segment 7 bases; nucleotides outside the gene matches: 6. The CDR3 covers 15 residues. The germline V gene encodes CDR1 MNHEY and CDR2 SMNVEV (reference sequence). The CDR3 sequence is CASSPRTSGRGEQYF. As DNA, the CDR3 is TGTGCCAGCAGTCCAAGGACTAGCGGGAGGGGAGAGCAGTACTTC.

The chain uses TRBV5-1 and TRBJ1-2, with 8 bases identical to TRBD1. This CDR3 is built from 15 residues. The germline V gene has CDR1 SGHRS and CDR2 YFSETQ. V was clipped by 2 bases and J by 8 bases; unmatched bases: 11. CDR3 sequence: CASSFAPDREEGYTF. The CDR3 nucleotides are TGCGCCAGCAGCTTCGCCCCGGACAGGGAAGAAGGCTACACCTTC.

The chain employs TRBV18 and TRBJ2-1; D unclear. Germline CDR1 KGHSH, CDR2 LQKENI. The CDR3 is 13 amino acids. V lost 6 bases, J lost 5 bases, and 11 bases lay in between. The CDR3 DNA reads as TGTGCCAGCTCCCCTTTTTTGAACAATGAGCAGTTCTTC. It codes for CASSPFLNNEQFF.

In its sample, this clonotype was seen a few times. A much larger clone differs by one base, so this may be a read error. V and J are TRBV28 and TRBJ1-1; D possibly corresponds to TRBD1 (5 bases). The CDR3 contains 17 residues. The ends were cut back, 10 bases at V and 4 bases at J, with 28 bases in the middle. CDR1 is MDHEN, CDR2 SYDVKM, per germline. CDR3 DNA: TGTGCCAACCCGGAGGCGGGACCGCAAACTGGGGGCACTGAAGCTTTCTTT. Residues: CANPEAGPQTGGTEAFF.

This rearrangement joins TRBV7-3 to TRBJ1-1, with D uncertain. Germline assignment: CDR1 SGHTA and CDR2 FQGTGA. V gave up 6 bases and J gave up 3 bases, with 17 bases separating them. This CDR3 is 15 amino acids long. The CDR3 nucleotides are TGTGCCAGCAGTTTAGCAAATAGCGGGGACACTGAAGCTTTCTTT. This translates into CASSLANSGDTEAFF.

This clonotype was seen only a few times. The chain couples TRBV5-1 to TRBJ2-2; D might be TRBD2 (6 bases). The CDR3 contains 15 residues. In germline, CDR1 is SGHRS, CDR2 YFSETQ. V lost 3 bases to trimming and J lost 6 bases, with 15 bases between them. CDR3 sequence (DNA): TGCGCCAGCAGCTACACGGGAGATCCTGCCGGGGAGCTGTTTTTT. It translates to CASSYTGDPAGELFF.

The sample holds a few counts of this clonotype. The CDR3 loop reads CASRMDSRLFF. The CDR3 coding sequence is TGTGCCAGCAGAATGGACAGCCGACTGTTTTTT. The chain couples TRBV6-1 to TRBJ1-4; TRBD1 is a possible D gene (6 bases). CDR3 length: 11 amino acids. CDR1 and CDR2 (germline): MNHNS, SASEGT. The V and J ends lost 6 bases and 13 bases respectively, with 12 bases between them.

The sample holds a few counts of this clonotype. The V call is TRBV9, the J call TRBJ2-7; tentatively, D is TRBD2 (7 bases). This CDR3 is built from 15 residues. Germline lookup yields CDR1 SGDLS and CDR2 YYNGEE. V was trimmed by 4 bases and J by 4 bases, leaving 18 bases between them. This CDR3 reads CASSKGGVWGYEQYF. The CDR3 DNA reads TGTGCCAGCAGCAAAGGGGGGGTGTGGGGATACGAGCAGTACTTC.

This clonotype was observed a few times. The CDR3 DNA is TGTGCCAGCAGCCCGAGCCGGGGTGGAGGCTATGGCTACACCTTC. This gives the protein CASSPSRGGGYGYTF. The chain joins TRBV3-1 to TRBJ1-2; no definite D call. Germline V gene sequence: CDR1 LGHDT, CDR2 YNNKEL (reference sequence). V was cut by 4 bases and J by 4 bases, with 16 bases left in between. The CDR3 runs to 15 residues.

This clonotype was seen only a few times. The junction does not match germline at one end; this may be a read error. The chain has TRBV6-1 and TRBJ1-5; D not resolved. Per germline, CDR1 MNHNS and CDR2 SASEGT. This CDR3 comprises 12 residues. CDR3 loop: CASSEDRVLVKF. DNA for the CDR3: TGTGCCAGCAGCGAGGACCGGGTCCTGGTCAAGTTT.